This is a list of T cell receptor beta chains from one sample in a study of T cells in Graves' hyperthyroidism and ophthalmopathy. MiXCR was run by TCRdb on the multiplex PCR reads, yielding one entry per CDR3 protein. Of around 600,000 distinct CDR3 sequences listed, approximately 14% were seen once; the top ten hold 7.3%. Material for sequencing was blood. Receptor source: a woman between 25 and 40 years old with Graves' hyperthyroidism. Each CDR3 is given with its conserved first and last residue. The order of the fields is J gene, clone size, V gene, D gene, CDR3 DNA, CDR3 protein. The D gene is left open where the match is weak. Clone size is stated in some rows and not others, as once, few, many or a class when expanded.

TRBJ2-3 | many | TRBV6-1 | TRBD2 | TGTGCCAGCAGAAAGCGGGAGCGGAAAGATACGCAGTATTTT | CASRKRERKDTQYF
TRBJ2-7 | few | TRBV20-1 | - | TGCAGTGCTATGGTTGCCCACTACGAGCAGTACTTC | CSAMVAHYEQYF
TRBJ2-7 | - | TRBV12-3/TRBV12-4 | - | TGTGCCAGCACCCTCAAGGGGGAGCAGTACTTC | CASTLKGEQYF
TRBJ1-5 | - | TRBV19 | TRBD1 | TGTGCCAGTAGTATCGGTGGACAGGGACTTCGGCCCCAGCATTTT | CASSIGGQGLRPQHF
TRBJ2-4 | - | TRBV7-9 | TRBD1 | TGTGCCAGCAGCTCACTGGACAGGGGGGTAGCCAAAAACATTCAGTACTTC | CASSSLDRGVAKNIQYF
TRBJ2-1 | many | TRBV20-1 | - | TGCAGTGCTGGGCGGACTAACAATGAGCAGTTCTTC | CSAGRTNNEQFF
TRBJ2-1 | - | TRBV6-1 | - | TGTGCCAGCAGTCTCGGGCTGTATGAGCAGTTCTTC | CASSLGLYEQFF
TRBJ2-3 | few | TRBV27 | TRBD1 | TGTGCCAGCAGTTTATATAGGCAGGGGGCAATCGATACGCAGTATTTT | CASSLYRQGAIDTQYF
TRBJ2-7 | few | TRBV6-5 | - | TGTGCCAGCAGACGAAAGGCCCCCTACGAGCAGTACTTC | CASRRKAPYEQYF
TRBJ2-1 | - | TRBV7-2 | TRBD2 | TGTGCCAGCAGCTTAGCGGGATGGCTAGCGGGAGGGCCAGACTCCTACAATGAGCAGTTCTTC | CASSLAGWLAGGPDSYNEQFF
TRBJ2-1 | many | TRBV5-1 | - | TGTGCCAGCAGTTTAGACGGATACAATGAGCAGTTCTTC | CASSLDGYNEQFF
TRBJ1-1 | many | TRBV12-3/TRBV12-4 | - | TGTGCCAGCAGCGGTACGGACACTGAAGCTTTCTTT | CASSGTDTEAFF
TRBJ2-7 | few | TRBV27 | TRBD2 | TGTGCCAGCAGTTTTGGCCTAACAGCGGGAGGGGTCTCCTACGAGCAGTACTTC | CASSFGLTAGGVSYEQYF
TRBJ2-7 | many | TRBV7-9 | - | TGTGCCAGCAGCCTTGACAGGTTCCCCTACGAGCAGTACTTC | CASSLDRFPYEQYF
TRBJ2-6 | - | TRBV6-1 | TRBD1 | TGTGCCAGCTGGGACAGGACCCTCTCTGGGGCCAACGTCCTGACTTTC | CASWDRTLSGANVLTF
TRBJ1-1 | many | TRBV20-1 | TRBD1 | TGCAGTGCGACGACAGGGGGAGTCACTGAAGCTTTCTTT | CSATTGGVTEAFF
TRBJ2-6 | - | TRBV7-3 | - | TGTGCCAGCAGCCTACGTAGCCCCGGGGCTGGGGCCAACGTCCTGACTTTC | CASSLRSPGAGANVLTF
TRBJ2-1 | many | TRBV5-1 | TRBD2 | TGCGCCAGCAGCTTGGCGGCGGGGGAGTACAATGAGCAGTTCTTC | CASSLAAGEYNEQFF
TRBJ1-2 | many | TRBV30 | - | TGTGCCTGGAATGGTTTATGGAACTATGGCTACACCTTC | CAWNGLWNYGYTF
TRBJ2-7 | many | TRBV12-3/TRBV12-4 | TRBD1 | TGTGCCAGCAGTTACCGGGACAGGGCCACCTACGAGCAGTACTTC | CASSYRDRATYEQYF
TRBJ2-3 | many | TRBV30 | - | TGTGCCTGGAGTCCGGGCCAGTCTGCGCAGTATTTT | CAWSPGQSAQYF
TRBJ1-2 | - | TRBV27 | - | TGTGCCAGCAGTCCACGAGCCGGGACCTCTTCCCCGCGGGGGTATGGCTACACCTTC | CASSPRAGTSSPRGYGYTF
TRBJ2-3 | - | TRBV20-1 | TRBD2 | TGCAGTGCTAGAGAGTCAGCGGGAGCAGATACGCAGTATTTT | CSARESAGADTQYF
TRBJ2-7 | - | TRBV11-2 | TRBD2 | TGTGCCAGCAGCTCCACCGCTAGCGGAAGCTCCTACGAGCAGTACTTC | CASSSTASGSSYEQYF
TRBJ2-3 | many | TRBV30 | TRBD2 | TGTGCCTGGAGTGTAAGACTAGCGGGCACAGATACGCAGTATTTT | CAWSVRLAGTDTQYF
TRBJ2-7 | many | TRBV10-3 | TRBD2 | TGTGCCATCAGTGAGTCGAAGGAAGCGGGACTAGCTGGCGAGCAGTACTTC | CAISESKEAGLAGEQYF
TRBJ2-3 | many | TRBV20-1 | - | TGCAGTGCTAGAGATTTGGCGCGGCTCCCATGGGGCAGGGAAGATACGCAGTATTTT | CSARDLARLPWGREDTQYF
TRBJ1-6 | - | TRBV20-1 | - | TGCAGTGCTAGTAGTAGGAATAATTCACCCCTCCACTTT | CSASSRNNSPLHF
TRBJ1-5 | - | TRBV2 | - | TGTGCCAGCAGTGATAGGACACCCTTACAGCCCCAGCATTTT | CASSDRTPLQPQHF
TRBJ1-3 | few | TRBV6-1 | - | TGTGCCAGCAGACCCAAAGGGACCGGGGTAAACACCATATATTTT | CASRPKGTGVNTIYF
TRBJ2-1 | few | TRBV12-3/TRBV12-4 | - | TGTGCCAGCAAAACGGGACTGAGTATTAGAGAGCAGTTCTTC | CASKTGLSIREQFF
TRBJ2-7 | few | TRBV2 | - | TGTGCCAGGGGGCCTGGCCCAACCTACGAGCAGTACTTC | CARGPGPTYEQYF
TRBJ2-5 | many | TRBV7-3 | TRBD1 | TGTGCCAGCAGCGCAGGGGGTATGGAGACCCAGTACTTC | CASSAGGMETQYF
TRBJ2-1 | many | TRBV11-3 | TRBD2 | TGTGCCAGCAGCCCCATGGGACTAGCGGGAGTAAGTGAGCAGTTCTTC | CASSPMGLAGVSEQFF
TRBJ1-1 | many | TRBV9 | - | TGTGCCAGCAGCTCCGAGGGCGGAATGAACACTGAAGCTTTCTTT | CASSSEGGMNTEAFF
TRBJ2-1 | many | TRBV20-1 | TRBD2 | TGCAGTGCTGAGACTAGCGGGGACCCTTCCTACAATGAGCAGTTCTTC | CSAETSGDPSYNEQFF
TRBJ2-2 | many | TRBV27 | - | TGTGCCAGCACCCAGGCCGGGGAGCTGTTTTTT | CASTQAGELFF
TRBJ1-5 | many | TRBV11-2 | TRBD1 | TGTGCCAGCAGCCTAGACAGGGGACAGCCCCAGCATTTT | CASSLDRGQPQHF
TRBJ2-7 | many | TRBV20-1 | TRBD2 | TGCAGTGCTACCCATACTAGCGGGGGACTCTCCTACGAGCAGTACTTC | CSATHTSGGLSYEQYF
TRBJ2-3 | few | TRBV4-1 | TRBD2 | TGCGCCAGCAGCCAAAATATGATAGCGGGAGGCACCATCAGCACAGATACGCAGTATTTT | CASSQNMIAGGTISTDTQYF
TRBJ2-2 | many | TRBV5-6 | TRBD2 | TGTGCCAGCAGCTTGGTAGCGGGAGGGCCTCACGGGGAGCTGTTTTTT | CASSLVAGGPHGELFF
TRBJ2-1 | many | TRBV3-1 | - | TGTGCCAGCAGCCGAGGGGTCGAGCAGTTCTTC | CASSRGVEQFF
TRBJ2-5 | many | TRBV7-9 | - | TGTGCCAGCACCCGGGATTGGTGGACCCAGTACTTC | CASTRDWWTQYF
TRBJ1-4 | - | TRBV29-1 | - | TGCAGCGTTGATGGGGGGCCGCAGGCTAATGAAAAACTGTTTTTT | CSVDGGPQANEKLFF
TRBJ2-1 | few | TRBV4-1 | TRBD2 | TGCGCCAGCAGACCCCACGTTTCTAGCGGGAGGGGTACGAGTTGGGGTGAGCAGTTCTTC | CASRPHVSSGRGTSWGEQFF